The 10 T cell receptor beta chains in this list originate from one sample, sequenced in a study of blood T cell repertoires in COVID-19. Measured with immunoSEQ multiplex PCR; TCRdb has only the in-frame clones, and not every one. The table shows around 200,000 clones, with 80% to 90% occurring only once. The sequenced material came from peripheral blood. These receptors were collected from a woman aged 18 to 35 who had recovered from COVID-19.

The rearrangement uses TRBV5-5 and TRBJ2-7; D is perhaps TRBD2 (5 bases). This CDR3 is 14 amino acids long. Trimming pared 4 bases from V and 9 bases from J, leaving 20 bases between. CDR1 and CDR2 from the germline V gene are SGHKS and YYEKEE (reference sequence). In DNA, the CDR3 is TGTGCCAGCAGCGATCGGACCGCCGGGGTTGGGCAGTACTTC. This codes for CASSDRTAGVGQYF.

V and J are TRBV6-2 or TRBV6-3 and TRBJ2-3, with D possibly being TRBD1 (6 bases). Germline CDR1 reads MNHEY; CDR2 reads SVGEGT. This CDR3 region has 13 residues. V dropped 2 bases and J dropped 10 bases, with 13 bases sitting between them. This chain's CDR3 is CASSYRDRSSQYF. The CDR3, as DNA: TGTGCCAGCAGTTACCGCGACAGGTCGTCGCAGTATTTT.

This chain connects TRBV25-1 to TRBJ1-5; D is undetermined. V lost 6 bases, J lost 3 bases, and 12 bases lay in between. This CDR3 is built from 14 residues. The V gene's germline CDR1 is MGHDK and CDR2 SYGVNS. In DNA form, the CDR3 reads TGTGCCAGCAGCGGGGTGGCCCACAATCAGCCCCAGCATTTT. This sequence encodes CASSGVAHNQPQHF.

This clone was observed a single time. This sequence joins TRBV5-4 and TRBJ2-7; maybe TRBD1 (6 bases). This CDR3 has 14 amino acids. Trimming stripped 2 bases from V and 2 bases from J, with 11 bases between. Germline-derived CDR1 and CDR2 are SGHNT and YYREEE (reference sequence). CDR3 amino acids: CASSFQGRAYEQYV. CDR3 nucleotide sequence: TGTGCCAGCAGCTTTCAGGGGCGAGCCTACGAGCAGTACGTC.

V is TRBV9 and J is TRBJ2-3; 9 bases fit TRBD1. This CDR3 is 18 amino acids long. CDR1 SGDLS and CDR2 YYNGEE come from the germline V gene. Losses at the gene ends were 3 bases for V and 1 base for J; bases not matched to a gene: 12. In DNA, the CDR3 is TGTGCCAGCAGCGACCCTTTAGACACAGGGGGCGGCACAGATACGCAGTATTTT. This gives the protein CASSDPLDTGGGTDTQYF.

This chain connects TRBV10-3 to TRBJ2-7; no clear D. CDR1 is ENHRY, CDR2 SYGVKD, per germline. The CDR3 runs 13 residues. Trimming left V 10 bases short and J 0 bases short, with 13 bases between. DNA of the CDR3: TGTGCCAGTAAACAGTCATCCTCCTACGAGCAGTACTTC. Its translation: CASKQSSSYEQYF.

V is TRBV2 and J is TRBJ2-4; 10 bases fit TRBD1. Germline V lookup: CDR1 SNHLY, CDR2 FYNNEI. The CDR3 runs 15 residues. With V trimmed by 4 bases and J by 7 bases, 7 bases remained unmatched. CDR3 sequence (DNA): TGTGCCAGCAGTGGGGGAGACAGGGGGCTTAACATTCAGTACTTC. It yields the protein CASSGGDRGLNIQYF.

The J gene is TRBJ1-2, the V gene TRBV7-2, with 7 bases that match TRBD1. The length of the CDR3 is 15 residues. J lost 4 bases, V lost 1 base, and 6 bases had no gene match. Germline CDR1 reads SGHTA; CDR2 reads FQGNSA. The CDR3 here is CASSLGDSPGYGYTF. CDR3 nucleotide sequence: TGTGCCAGCAGCTTAGGGGACAGTCCTGGCTATGGCTACACCTTC.

The chain has TRBV7-6 and TRBJ1-5, with D possibly matching TRBD1 (5 bases). The length of the CDR3 is 15 residues. Germline V gives CDR1 SGHVS, CDR2 FNYEAQ. Trimming removed 1 base at V and 6 bases at J, with 13 bases between. Written as DNA, the CDR3 is TGTGCCAGCAGCTTAGGCATAGGGGAGGGTCAGCCCCAGCATTTT. Its translation is CASSLGIGEGQPQHF.

The chain combines TRBV7-9 with TRBJ1-2; D is undetermined. This CDR3 spans 18 amino acids. In germline, CDR1 is SEHNR, CDR2 FQNEAQ (reference sequence). Between the trimmed V and J ends, which lost 0 bases and 6 bases, there was a span of 23 bases. As DNA, the CDR3 is TGTGCCAGCAGCTTAGCGTGGGCTGTTGACGCTAAGCAGGATGGCTACACCTTC. Encoded protein: CASSLAWAVDAKQDGYTF.